The 27 T cell receptor beta chains below were found in one sample sequenced in a study of T cell repertoires in cytomegalovirus infection. A single record per CDR3 protein comes from TCRdb applying MiXCR to the reads. The sample has about 230,000 distinct CDR3 sequences; approximately 7% are singletons. The specimen sequenced was PBMCs. The source of these receptors is a human donor in good health (CMV status not recorded). Some clones in this sample may be carry-over from other donors' samples.

This clonotype was picked up many times. The gene calls are TRBV7-9 and TRBJ2-7, with a weak D call TRBD2 (5 bases). The V gene's germline CDR1 is SEHNR and CDR2 FQNEAQ (reference sequence). There are 13 residues in the CDR3. Trimming left V 6 bases short and J 3 bases short, with 12 bases between. The CDR3 coding sequence is TGTGCCAGCAGTCCTCGGGGTTTCTACGAGCAGTACTTC. Translating it yields CASSPRGFYEQYF. The variable domain in full, with the rest retrieved from reference TRBV7-9 and TRBJ2-7, is DTGVSQNPRHKITKRGQNVTFRCDPISEHNRLYWYRQTLGQGPEFLTYFQNEAQLEKSRLLSDRFSAERPKGSFSTLEIQRTEQGDSAMYLCASSPRGFYEQYFGPGTRLTVT.

This clonotype was found many times. V gene TRBV6-2 or TRBV6-3 combines with J gene TRBJ1-2; D is ambiguous. The germline V gene encodes CDR1 MNHEY and CDR2 SVGEGT. CDR3 length: 15 residues. V lost 6 bases and J lost 2, with 16 bases in between. The CDR3 nucleotides are TGTGCCAGCAGCCCCCAAGGCGAAAGGAACTATGGCTACACCTTC. Encoded protein: CASSPQGERNYGYTF.

This clonotype was seen many times. CDR3 nucleotide sequence: TGCAGTGCTAAAAAGGACAGGGGTCGATTGACCTACTATGGCTACACCTTC. Encoded protein: CSAKKDRGRLTYYGYTF. The chain has TRBV20-1 and TRBJ1-2; 9 bases line up with TRBD1. CDR1 DFQATT and CDR2 SNEGSKA come from the germline V gene (reference sequence). The J segment lost 3 bases and the V segment lost 4 bases, leaving 15 bases of the junction unmatched. The CDR3 consists of 17 residues.

The sample holds many counts of this clonotype. The chain couples TRBV20-1 to TRBJ1-6; D gene ambiguous. With 0 bases removed from V and 9 bases from J, the gap between germline ends came to 15 bases. CDR3 size: 15 residues. Germline CDR1 is DFQATT and CDR2 is SNEGSKA (reference sequence). The CDR3 nucleotides read TGCAGTGCTAGAGATAGCGCAAACTCGGGTTCACCCCTCCACTTT. Translated: CSARDSANSGSPLHF.

Many counts were recorded for this clonotype. The chain joins TRBV11-3 to TRBJ2-2; D might be TRBD2 (5 bases). This CDR3 is 13 amino acids long. The ends were cut back, 5 bases at V and 4 bases at J, with 8 bases in the middle. The germline CDR1 and CDR2 sequences are SGHNT and YENEEA. This chain's CDR3 is CASSPEGTGELFF. The CDR3, as DNA: TGTGCCAGCAGCCCTGAGGGCACCGGGGAGCTGTTTTTT.

V gene TRBV30 combines with J gene TRBJ1-2, with D possibly being TRBD1 (5 bases). Trimming took 2 bases from V and 0 from J, leaving 13 bases between them. Per germline, CDR1 GTSNPN and CDR2 SVGIG (reference sequence). The CDR3 loop spans 15 amino acids. CDR3 DNA sequence: TGTGCCTGGAGTCCGGGGCCACCTGCTAACTATGGCTACACCTTC. The encoded protein is CAWSPGPPANYGYTF. The variable domain in full, completed from reference TRBV30 and TRBJ1-2, reads SQTIHQWPATLVQPVGSPLSLECTVEGTSNPNLYWYRQAAGRGLQLLFYSVGIGQISSEVPQNLSASRPQDRQFILSSKKLLLSDSGFYLCAWSPGPPANYGYTFGSGTRLTVV.

At least ten counts were recorded for this clonotype. The V call is TRBV10-2, the J call TRBJ2-3; the D call may be TRBD1 or TRBD2 (6 bases each). CDR3 length: 17 residues. The germline V gene has CDR1 WSHSY and CDR2 SAAADI. V lost 3 bases and J 3 bases, leaving 19 bases between the germline ends. Here the CDR3 DNA reads TGCGCCAGCAGTGAACGGTCCACACGGAGGGGGACAGATACGCAGTATTTT. The encoded protein is CASSERSTRRGTDTQYF.

There are many counts of this clonotype. This chain links TRBV9 with TRBJ2-2; no clear D. V shed 0 bases and J shed 7 bases, with 4 bases lying between them. This CDR3 contains 12 residues. Per the germline V gene, CDR1 is SGDLS and CDR2 is YYNGEE. In DNA, the CDR3 is TGTGCCAGCAGCGTAGGAAGCGGGGAGCTGTTTTTT. It specifies CASSVGSGELFF.

This clonotype was detected many times. The V call is TRBV7-9, the J call TRBJ2-2, with TRBD2 as a possible D gene (6 bases). V lost 5 bases, J lost 5 bases, and 15 bases lay in between. Germline V gives CDR1 SEHNR, CDR2 FQNEAQ (reference sequence). This CDR3 has 15 residues. CDR3 sequence (DNA): TGTGCCAGCAGCCGGGTGACGGGGGTTACCGGGGAGCTGTTTTTT. Protein sequence: CASSRVTGVTGELFF.

This clonotype was counted many times. The V and J genes are TRBV11-2 and TRBJ2-2; tentative D call: TRBD1 (5 bases). CDR1 SGHAT and CDR2 FQNNGV come from the germline V gene. The CDR3 extends over 15 amino acids. The germline V and J ends were trimmed by 5 bases and 4 bases, with 14 bases remaining between them. CDR3 coding DNA: TGTGCCAGCAGCCCGAACGGCAGGGTCACCGGGGAGCTGTTTTTT. Amino acid sequence: CASSPNGRVTGELFF.

This clonotype was counted at least ten times. V usage is TRBV7-2 and J usage is TRBJ2-1; TRBD2 matches at 8 bases. After removal of 2 bases from V and 8 bases from J, the junction contained 8 bases not matched to a gene. Germline CDR1 is SGHTA and CDR2 is FQGNSA. The CDR3 totals 15 residues. CDR3: CASSLLPSGGYEQFF. For the CDR3, the DNA is TGTGCCAGCAGCTTACTCCCCAGCGGGGGCTATGAGCAGTTCTTC.

Many counts were recorded for this clonotype. The chain combines TRBV28 with TRBJ2-2; D gene uncertain. The CDR3 sequence is 13 residues long. Germline V gene data show CDR1 as MDHEN and CDR2 as SYDVKM. V was clipped by 6 bases and J by 6 bases, with 11 bases between them. Written as DNA, the CDR3 is TGTGCCAGCAGGACCTCGTGGGCCGGGGAGCTGTTTTTT. It specifies CASRTSWAGELFF.

This clonotype was recorded many times. The chain uses TRBV6-2 or TRBV6-3 and TRBJ2-1, with 10 bases fitting TRBD2. Germline V gives CDR1 MNHEY, CDR2 SVGEGT. This CDR3 is built from 13 residues. Trimming took 6 bases from V and 12 from J; bases not matched to a gene: 8. The CDR3 here is CASSLLSGGGQFF. In DNA, the CDR3 is TGTGCCAGCAGCCTACTGAGCGGGGGGGGGCAGTTCTTC.

The J gene is TRBJ2-3, the V gene TRBV20-1; the match to TRBD2 covers 12 bases. From germline, CDR1 is DFQATT and CDR2 SNEGSKA (reference sequence). After removal of 6 bases from V and 3 bases from J, the junction contained 7 bases not matched to a gene. There are 15 residues in the CDR3. DNA for the CDR3: TGCAGTGCCCGAGGACTAGCGGGGCATACAGATACGCAGTATTTT. It translates to CSARGLAGHTDTQYF.

This clonotype was seen repeatedly, ten times or more. CDR3 residues: CASSQTTGNYGYTF. The CDR3 nucleotides read TGTGCCAGCAGCCAAACGACGGGTAACTATGGCTACACCTTC. The chain uses TRBV7-2 and TRBJ1-2; unclear D gene. CDR1 is SGHTA and CDR2 is FQGNSA in the germline V gene. The CDR3 is 14 residues long. The ends were cut back, 5 bases at V and 1 base at J, with 11 bases in the middle.

This clonotype was detected ten times or more. The chain employs TRBV15 and TRBJ1-1; D may be TRBD1 (5 bases). Trimming pared 1 base from V and 10 bases from J, leaving 16 bases between. The germline gives CDR1 LNHNV, CDR2 YYDKDF (reference sequence). This CDR3 is built from 14 residues. The chain's CDR3 is CATSRAGAIRGAFF. CDR3 in DNA: TGTGCCACCAGCAGAGCCGGGGCGATAAGAGGAGCTTTCTTT.

This clonotype occurred many times. The chain is built from TRBV20-1 and TRBJ2-3, with 7 bases aligning to TRBD2. CDR3 size: 16 residues. Germline V gives CDR1 DFQATT, CDR2 SNEGSKA (reference sequence). The junction had 11 bases not matched to a gene; V was cut back by 3 bases and J by 2 bases. Here the CDR3 reads CSASEGAGVNTDTQYF. CDR3 sequence (DNA): TGCAGTGCTAGTGAAGGGGCGGGGGTTAACACAGATACGCAGTATTTT.

This clonotype was seen a few times. The chain employs TRBV20-1 and TRBJ2-5; D may be TRBD2 (5 bases). The CDR3 covers 11 residues. Trimming pared 7 bases from V and 3 bases from J, leaving 9 bases between. In germline, CDR1 is DFQATT, CDR2 SNEGSKA (reference sequence). This CDR3 reads CSGGSEETQYF. The CDR3 DNA follows: TGCAGTGGGGGTAGCGAAGAGACCCAGTACTTC.

There are many counts of this clonotype. V and J are TRBV18 and TRBJ2-1, with TRBD2 identical over 12 bases. Germline V lookup: CDR1 KGHSH, CDR2 LQKENI. The CDR3 has 16 amino acids. The V gene end was trimmed by 2 bases and the J gene end by 9 bases; junction bases not matched to a gene: 8. CDR3 protein: CASSPGGTSGLVEQFF. CDR3 bases: TGTGCCAGCTCACCAGGCGGGACTAGCGGGCTCGTTGAGCAGTTCTTC. The full variable domain, with the rest looked up from reference TRBV18 and TRBJ2-1, is NAGVMQNPRHLVRRRGQEARLRCSPMKGHSHVYWYRQLPEEGLKFMVYLQKENIIDESGMPKERFSAEFPKEGPSILRIQQVVRGDSAAYFCASSPGGTSGLVEQFFGPGTRLTVL.

This clonotype was seen a few times. The CDR3 DNA follows: TGTGCCAGCAGCTTAGGGACTGCCTATGGCTACACCTTC. Translating gives CASSLGTAYGYTF. V and J are TRBV7-9 and TRBJ1-2; D gene ambiguous. CDR1 SEHNR and CDR2 FQNEAQ come from the germline V gene (reference sequence). The CDR3 runs to 13 residues. Trimming took 1 base from V and 4 from J, leaving 7 bases between them.

This clonotype was seen many times. The J gene is TRBJ2-1, the V gene TRBV10-3; D gene uncertain. Germline values: CDR1 ENHRY, CDR2 SYGVKD. V was clipped by 4 bases and J by 12 bases, with 13 bases between them. This CDR3 has 12 residues. The CDR3 nucleotides are TGTGCCATCAGTGGTGACGCCCGTTTGCAGTTCTTC. It yields the protein CAISGDARLQFF.

This clonotype was observed a handful of times. One end of the junction does not line up with germline, which may come from a read error. This chain uses TRBV20-1 with TRBJ2-6; D is undetermined. This CDR3 is 13 amino acids long. CDR1 and CDR2 (germline): DFQATT, SNEGSKA (reference sequence). Here the CDR3 reads CSARGSGANVLTF. The CDR3 nucleotides read TGCAGTGCGAGAGGTTCTGGGGCCAACGTCCTGACTTTC.

This clonotype was recorded at least ten times. The rearrangement uses TRBV4-1 and TRBJ1-5; the D gene is possibly TRBD1 (5 bases). Per the germline V gene, CDR1 is MGHRA and CDR2 is YSYEKL. Between the trimmed V and J ends, which lost 0 bases and 7 bases, there was a span of 16 bases. CDR3 length: 16 residues. CDR3 in DNA: TGCGCCAGCAGCCAAGATTCAGGGACCATAAAGCAGCCCCAGCATTTT. It codes for CASSQDSGTIKQPQHF.

This clonotype was detected ten times or more. Here the CDR3 DNA reads TGTGCCAGCAGTCTTTCAGGGATTAGCACAGATACGCAGTATTTT. Protein sequence: CASSLSGISTDTQYF. The rearrangement links TRBV28 to TRBJ2-3; D is perhaps TRBD1 (5 bases). Trimming cost V 5 bases and J 0 bases, with 12 bases left between them. The germline gives CDR1 MDHEN, CDR2 SYDVKM. The CDR3 runs 15 residues.

This clonotype was detected ten times or more. The V and J genes are TRBV7-2 and TRBJ1-2; TRBD1 might be the D (6 bases). The V gene's germline CDR1 is SGHTA and CDR2 FQGNSA. Deletions cut 1 base from V and 5 bases from J, with 14 bases between. This CDR3 is 15 amino acids long. CDR3 sequence: CASSLDGGAPYGYTF. The CDR3 bases are TGTGCCAGCAGCTTAGATGGGGGCGCCCCATATGGCTACACCTTC.

This clonotype was seen ten or more times. This chain uses TRBV12-3 or TRBV12-4 with TRBJ2-3; tentatively, D is TRBD1 or TRBD2 (5 bases each). The CDR3 sequence is 14 residues long. Trimming removed 6 bases at V and 1 base at J, with 11 bases between. CDR3 loop: CASSDSGGTDTQYF. CDR3 sequence (DNA): TGTGCCAGCAGCGACAGCGGTGGCACAGATACGCAGTATTTT.

At least ten counts were recorded for this clonotype. The chain has TRBV2 and TRBJ1-6; TRBD1 aligns across 10 bases. Germline values: CDR1 SNHLY, CDR2 FYNNEI. The CDR3 is 13 amino acids. V trimming: 7 bases; J trimming: 13 bases; junction bases outside the gene matches: 7. This CDR3 reads CASKGTGVAPLHF. Here the CDR3 DNA reads TGTGCCAGCAAAGGGACAGGGGTAGCGCCCCTCCACTTT.